Reported below is one TCR beta chain. Use of 60 Vbeta and 13 Jbeta primers characterized the PCR. Data came from immunoSEQ multiplex PCR; TCRdb stores just in-frame clones and leaves some out. Seen here are about 150,000 clones, approximately 82% observed once, and the top ten hold 5% to 7%. The sample originates from a study of cytomegalovirus exposure and HLA in healthy donors. Study summary: Clustering assigned 81% of the 350 to 400 genotyped donors to the Caucasian-associated ancestry cluster.

This clonotype was sampled from a man in his fifties or sixties in good health and CMV-seropositive. What was sequenced was PBMCs.

CDR3 region: CASSEGETGPTPDQPQHF. The CDR3 nucleotides read TGCGCCAGCTCCGAAGGAGAGACAGGGCCCACTCCGGACCAGCCCCAGCATTTT. V and J are TRBV10-1 and TRBJ1-5, with 7 nucleotides matching TRBD1. CDR3 size: 18 residues. J gave up 7 bases and V 8 bases, and 23 bases lay outside the gene matches. CDR1 WNHNN and CDR2 SYGVQD come from the germline V gene (reference sequence).